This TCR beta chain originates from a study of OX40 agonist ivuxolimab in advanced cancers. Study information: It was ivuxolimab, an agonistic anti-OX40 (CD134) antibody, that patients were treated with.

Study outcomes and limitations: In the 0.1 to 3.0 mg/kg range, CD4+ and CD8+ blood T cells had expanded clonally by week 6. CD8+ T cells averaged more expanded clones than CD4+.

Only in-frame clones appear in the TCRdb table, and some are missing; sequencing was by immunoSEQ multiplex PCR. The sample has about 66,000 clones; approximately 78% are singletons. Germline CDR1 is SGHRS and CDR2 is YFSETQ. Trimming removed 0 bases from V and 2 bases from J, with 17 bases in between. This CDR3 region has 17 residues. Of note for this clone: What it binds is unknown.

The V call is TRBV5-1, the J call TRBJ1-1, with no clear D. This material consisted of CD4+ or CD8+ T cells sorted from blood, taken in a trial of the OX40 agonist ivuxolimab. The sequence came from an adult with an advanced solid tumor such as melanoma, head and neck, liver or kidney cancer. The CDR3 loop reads CASSLGAESGDNTEAFF. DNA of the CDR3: TGCGCCAGCAGCTTGGGTGCGGAATCGGGAGACAACACTGAAGCTTTCTTT.